This T cell receptor beta chain stems from a study of T cell repertoires in cytomegalovirus infection. In the study overall: The study used recently identified HLA-C-restricted and well-studied HLA-B-restricted CMV epitopes. CMV infection and matching HLA type were both indicated by public TCR beta signatures.

Notes on the study in general: HLA-C-restricted CMV clonotypes gave the most frequent clonotype in two of eight donors. People with CMV and the relevant HLA were identified by cumulative public TCR beta family frequency.

For this clonotype: Its target is unknown.

TCRdb reanalysed the reads using MiXCR and keeps one entry per CDR3 protein. This table holds around 770,000 distinct CDR3 sequences, 29% found once. Germline V gene data show CDR1 as MNHNS and CDR2 as SASEGT. Between the trimmed V and J ends, which lost 2 bases and 3 bases, there was a span of 17 bases. This CDR3 spans 16 amino acids. The chain joins TRBV6-1 to TRBJ2-7; weak D call: TRBD1 (5 bases). The input for sequencing was cultured CD8+ T cells from PBMCs, taken from culture after CMV antigen stimulation. The TCR sequence derives from a human donor in good health (CMV status not recorded). Some clones in this sample may be carry-over from other donors' samples. CDR3 bases: TGTGCCAGCAGTGAATTTAAGATAAGGGGTAACTACGAGCAGTACTTC. This encodes CASSEFKIRGNYEQYF.